A selection of T cell receptor beta chains follows, all from one sample in a study of T cell changes during pregnancy in multiple sclerosis. Sequenced by immunoSEQ multiplex PCR; TCRdb stores in-frame clones only, minus some. The data contain approximately 84,000 clones, about 94% of them singletons. The sequencing used peripheral blood, collected in the third trimester of pregnancy. These receptors were collected from a female donor with multiple sclerosis, enrolled in a pregnancy study. Each CDR3 is given with its conserved first and last residue. The D gene is left open where the match is weak. Clone size, where shown, is once, few, many, or a class for clones that have expanded.

J | D | V | size | DNA | CDR3
TRBJ1-6 | TRBD1 | TRBV19 | few | TGTGCCAGTAGTATTGAAGGTGACAGGGTCGGATCCTCACCCCTCCACTTT | CASSIEGDRVGSSPLHF
TRBJ1-5 | . | TRBV6-4 | . | TGTGCCAGCAGTGAGGAGAGCAATCAGCCCCAGCATTTT | CASSEESNQPQHF
TRBJ2-5 | . | TRBV4-1 | once | TGCGCCAGCAGCCAAGTGGTGGGGGGAACGCAAGAGACCCAGTACTTC | CASSQVVGGTQETQYF
TRBJ2-7 | TRBD1 | TRBV27 | . | TGTGCCAGCAGTTTGGAAGGACAGGGCCCCTACGAGCAGTACTTC | CASSLEGQGPYEQYF
TRBJ2-7 | . | TRBV2 | . | TGTGCCAGCAGTGAGCCCGACAGATCCTACGAGCAGTACTTC | CASSEPDRSYEQYF
TRBJ1-4 | TRBD1 | TRBV9 | . | TGTGCCAGCAGCTCCGGACAGGGGGCGACTAATGAAAAACTGTTTTTT | CASSSGQGATNEKLFF
TRBJ1-1 | . | TRBV9 | . | TGTGCCAGCAGCGTAGTCAGGGACACTGAAGCTTTCTTT | CASSVVRDTEAFF
TRBJ2-3 | . | TRBV5-6 | . | TGTGCCAGCAGCTCGGGGTGGATGGGCCCAGATACGCAGTATTTT | CASSSGWMGPDTQYF
TRBJ2-7 | . | TRBV19 | . | TGTGCCAGTAGCCCATACAGGAACAGGGATACCTACGAGCAGTACTTC | CASSPYRNRDTYEQYF
TRBJ1-5 | TRBD1 | TRBV6-5 | . | TGTGCCAGCAGCTTACAGGGGCATCAGCCCCAGCATTTT | CASSLQGHQPQHF
TRBJ1-2 | TRBD1 | TRBV6-6 | . | TGTGCCAGCAGTTACTCTTTGACAGGGGGGTTGAGTGGCTACACCTTC | CASSYSLTGGLSGYTF
TRBJ1-3 | . | TRBV5-1 | . | TGCGCCAGCAGCTTGTCGACAGCAGCCTCTGGAAACACCATATATTTT | CASSLSTAASGNTIYF
TRBJ2-7 | . | TRBV5-6 | few | TGTGCCAGCAGCGTGACAGACGAGCAGTACTTC | CASSVTDEQYF
TRBJ2-2 | TRBD2 | TRBV15 | . | TGTGCCACCAGAAAAAGCGGGGGCATCGTTACCGGGGAGCTGTTTTTT | CATRKSGGIVTGELFF